The clone carrying this T cell receptor (beta chain) was observed a handful of times. The antigen is undetermined. The V gene lost 0 bases and the J gene lost 10 bases, with 10 bases spanning the gap. CDR3 size: 13 residues. This entry belongs to a study of identical twins. Overall study findings and caveats: The study based its conclusions on cross-sectional statistical analysis and did not follow the same donors. Compared with models, monozygotic twins showed more out-of-frame TCR alpha sharing.

Via MiXCR, TCRdb re-called the 5' RACE reads, giving one row per CDR3 protein. The sample lists about 730,000 distinct CDR3 sequences, over 20% occurring once. These data also formed part of another study, on T cells expressing NK-cell markers. This second study says: Seven of the eight sequenced donors were HCMV-seropositive; one was seronegative. Dominant NKG2C+ clonotypes accounted for about 1.0-7.0% of CD8+ T cells in about six donors.

The chain has TRBV12-3 or TRBV12-4 and TRBJ2-1; D ambiguous. Sequencing was carried out using PBMCs. This TCR derives from a woman between 18 and 29 years old in good health. In nucleotides, the CDR3 is TGTGCCAGCAGTTTAGCCTCCCTAGAGGAGCAGTTCTTC. It translates to CASSLASLEEQFF.